The sample holds many counts of the clone carrying this TCR beta chain. Its antigen is still unknown. The iRepertoire nested amplicon-rescue multiplex PCR amplified TCR alpha and beta CDR3s from RNA. Input was roughly 100-450 ng of tissue mRNA or PBMC total RNA. TCRdb processed the multiplex PCR reads anew with MiXCR; each CDR3 protein has one entry. The sample yields some 40,000 distinct CDR3 sequences, about 22% seen once. This sample is part of a study of glioma-infiltrating T cells. Study results and limitations: Only very few CDR3 sequences appeared in both tissue and blood. Non-neoplastic patients had below-expected tissue-blood divergence, while all gliomas exceeded expectation.

The receptor comes from a human donor with low-grade glioma or glioblastoma, undergoing nonglioma brain surgery, or in good health (not recorded which). The material sequenced was glioma tissue, nonneoplastic brain tissue, or PBMCs (not recorded which).

CDR3: CSARNLQEANQPQHF. The CDR3 DNA follows: TGCAGTGCCAGAAACCTTCAGGAGGCCAATCAGCCCCAGCATTTT. The chain combines TRBV20-1 with TRBJ1-5; no firm D call. Trimming cost V 6 bases and J 3 bases, with 18 bases left between them. Looked up from germline, CDR1 is DFQATT and CDR2 is SNEGSKA (reference sequence). This CDR3 comprises 15 residues.